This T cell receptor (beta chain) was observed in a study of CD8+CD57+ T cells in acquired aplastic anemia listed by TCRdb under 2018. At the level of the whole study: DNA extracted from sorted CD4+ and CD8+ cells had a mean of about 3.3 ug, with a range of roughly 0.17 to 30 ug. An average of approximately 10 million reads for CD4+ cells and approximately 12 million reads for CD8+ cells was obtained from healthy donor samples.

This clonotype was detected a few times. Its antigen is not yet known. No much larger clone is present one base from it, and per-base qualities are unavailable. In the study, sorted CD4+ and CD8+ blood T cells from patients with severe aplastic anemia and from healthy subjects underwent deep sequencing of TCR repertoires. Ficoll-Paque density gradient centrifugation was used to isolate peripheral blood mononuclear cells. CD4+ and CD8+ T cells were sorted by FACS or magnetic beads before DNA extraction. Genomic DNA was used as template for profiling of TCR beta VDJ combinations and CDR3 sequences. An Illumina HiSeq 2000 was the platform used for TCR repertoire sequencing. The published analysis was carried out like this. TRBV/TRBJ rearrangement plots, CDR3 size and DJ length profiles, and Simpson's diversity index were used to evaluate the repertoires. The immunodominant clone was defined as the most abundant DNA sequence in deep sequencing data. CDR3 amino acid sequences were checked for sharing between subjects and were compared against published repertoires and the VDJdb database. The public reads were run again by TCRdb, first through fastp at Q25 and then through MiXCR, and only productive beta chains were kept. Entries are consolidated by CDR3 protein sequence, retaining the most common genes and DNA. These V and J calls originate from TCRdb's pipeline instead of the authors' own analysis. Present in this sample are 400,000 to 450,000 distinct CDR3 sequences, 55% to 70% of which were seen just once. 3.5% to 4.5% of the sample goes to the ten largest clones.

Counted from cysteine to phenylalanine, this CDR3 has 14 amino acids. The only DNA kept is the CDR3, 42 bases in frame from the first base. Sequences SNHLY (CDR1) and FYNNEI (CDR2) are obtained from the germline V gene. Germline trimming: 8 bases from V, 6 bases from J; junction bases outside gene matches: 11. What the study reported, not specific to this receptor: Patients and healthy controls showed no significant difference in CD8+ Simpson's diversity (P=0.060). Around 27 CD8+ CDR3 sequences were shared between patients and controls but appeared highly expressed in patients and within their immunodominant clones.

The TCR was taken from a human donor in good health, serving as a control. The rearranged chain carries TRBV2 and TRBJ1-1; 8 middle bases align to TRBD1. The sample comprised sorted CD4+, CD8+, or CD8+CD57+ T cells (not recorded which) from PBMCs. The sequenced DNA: TGTGCCAGCGCTCGGCAGGGGGCAGATCCTGAAGCTTTCTTT. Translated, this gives CASARQGADPEAFF.